The subject of this entry is one T cell receptor beta chain. Its antigen is as yet unknown. Germline values: CDR1 WSHSY, CDR2 SAAADI. The CDR3 loop spans 14 amino acids. V was cut by 5 bases and J by 5 bases, with 14 bases left in between. Stated time point: cycle 4 day 1 (C4D1), after 6 weeks of nivolumab. Relapse after autologous stem cell transplantation occurred in every patient, and brentuximab vedotin exposure varied. By magnetic negative selection, CD4+ T cells were purified from thawed PBMCs. The source of the sample is a study of PD-1 blockade in classical Hodgkin lymphoma. Measured with immunoSEQ multiplex PCR; TCRdb has only the in-frame clones, and not every one. The sample gives about 32,000 clones, 80% to 95% of which show up once; around 0.3% is in the top ten. Study results and caveats: TCR diversity at baseline was reported to be reduced in newly diagnosed patients relative to healthy donors.

V gene TRBV10-2 combines with J gene TRBJ2-3; the D gene is possibly TRBD2 (6 bases). The specimen comprised CD4+ T cells from blood, sampled before the fourth cycle of nivolumab. The receptor comes from a human donor with classical Hodgkin lymphoma. CDR3 loop: CASSTRLAIDTQYF. Written as DNA, the CDR3 is TGCGCCAGCAGTACCCGCCTAGCGATAGATACGCAGTATTTT.